This T cell receptor beta chain comes out of a study of CD8+ T cells in alopecia areata. This clone appeared a few times. Extracted from the samples, RNA was reverse transcribed into cDNA to serve as the sequencing template. Sequencing used immunoSEQ multiplex PCR; TCRdb keeps in-frame clones, though not all of them. The sample carries roughly 210,000 clones, around two fifths recorded once. Indicated treatment: oral pan-JAK inhibitor, 5-10 mg twice daily. This CDR3 has 11 residues. Germline V lookup: CDR1 SQVTM, CDR2 ANQGSEA. The V gene lost 4 bases and the J gene lost 5 bases, with 9 bases spanning the gap.

The sequences come from CD4+ T cells sorted from blood, collected at approximately week 37, from a patient treated with tofacitinib. This receptor was obtained from a human donor with alopecia areata. J is TRBJ2-7 and V is TRBV29-1, with D hard to call. CDR3 coding DNA: TGCAGCGTTGCCAGTGGCCACGAGCAGTACTTC. This gives the protein CSVASGHEQYF.